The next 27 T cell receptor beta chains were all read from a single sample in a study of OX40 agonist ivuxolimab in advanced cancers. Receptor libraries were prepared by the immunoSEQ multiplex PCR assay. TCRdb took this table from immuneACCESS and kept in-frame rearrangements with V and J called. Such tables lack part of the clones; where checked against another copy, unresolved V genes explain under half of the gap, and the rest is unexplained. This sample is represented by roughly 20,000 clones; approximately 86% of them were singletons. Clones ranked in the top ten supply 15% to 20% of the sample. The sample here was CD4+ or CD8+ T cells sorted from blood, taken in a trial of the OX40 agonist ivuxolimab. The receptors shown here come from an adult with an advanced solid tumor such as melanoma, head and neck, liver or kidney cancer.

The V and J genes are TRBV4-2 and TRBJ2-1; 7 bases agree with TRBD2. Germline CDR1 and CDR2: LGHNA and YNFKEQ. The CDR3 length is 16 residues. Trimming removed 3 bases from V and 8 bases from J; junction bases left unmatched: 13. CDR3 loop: CASSHPKGGSGHEQFF. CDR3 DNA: TGTGCCAGCAGCCATCCCAAAGGCGGGAGCGGGCATGAGCAGTTCTTC.

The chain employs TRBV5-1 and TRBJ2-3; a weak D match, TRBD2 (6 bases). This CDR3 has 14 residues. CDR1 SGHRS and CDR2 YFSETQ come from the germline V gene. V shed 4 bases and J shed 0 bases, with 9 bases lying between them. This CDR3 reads CASSRESSTDTQYF. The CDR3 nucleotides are TGCGCCAGCAGCCGGGAGTCTAGCACAGATACGCAGTATTTT.

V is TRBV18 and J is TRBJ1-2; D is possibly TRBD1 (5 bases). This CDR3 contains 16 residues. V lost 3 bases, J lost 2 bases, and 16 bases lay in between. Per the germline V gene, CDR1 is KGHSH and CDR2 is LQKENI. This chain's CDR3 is CASSPAVRQMNYGYTF. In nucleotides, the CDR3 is TGTGCCAGCTCACCCGCAGTGCGACAGATGAACTATGGCTACACCTTC.

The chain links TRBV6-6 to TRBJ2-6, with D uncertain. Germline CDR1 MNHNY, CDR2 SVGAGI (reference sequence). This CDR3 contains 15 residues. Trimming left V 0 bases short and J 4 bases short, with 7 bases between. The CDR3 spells CASSYSGSGANVLTF. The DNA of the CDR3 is TGTGCCAGCAGTTACTCAGGCTCCGGGGCCAACGTCCTGACTTTC.

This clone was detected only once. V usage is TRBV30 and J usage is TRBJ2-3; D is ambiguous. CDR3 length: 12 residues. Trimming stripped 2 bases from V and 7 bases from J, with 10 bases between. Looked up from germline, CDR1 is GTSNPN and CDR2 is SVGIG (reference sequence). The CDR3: CAWSRAGYTQYF. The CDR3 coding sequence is TGTGCCTGGAGTAGGGCCGGCTATACGCAGTATTTT. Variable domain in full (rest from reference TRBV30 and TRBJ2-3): SQTIHQWPATLVQPVGSPLSLECTVEGTSNPNLYWYRQAAGRGLQLLFYSVGIGQISSEVPQNLSASRPQDRQFILSSKKLLLSDSGFYLCAWSRAGYTQYFGPGTRLTVL.

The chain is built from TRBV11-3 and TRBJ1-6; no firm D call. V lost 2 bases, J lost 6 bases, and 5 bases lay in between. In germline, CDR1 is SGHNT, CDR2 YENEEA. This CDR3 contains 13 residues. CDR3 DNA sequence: TGTGCCAGCAGCTTACGGTTTAATTCACCCCTCCACTTT. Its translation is CASSLRFNSPLHF.

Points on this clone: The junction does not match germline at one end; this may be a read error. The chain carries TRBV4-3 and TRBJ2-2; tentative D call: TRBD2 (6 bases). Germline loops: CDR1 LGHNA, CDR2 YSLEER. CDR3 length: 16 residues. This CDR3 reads CASSQESGTYTEELFF. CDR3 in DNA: TGCGCCAGCAGCCAAGAGTCCGGGACTTACACCGAGGAGCTGTTTTTT.

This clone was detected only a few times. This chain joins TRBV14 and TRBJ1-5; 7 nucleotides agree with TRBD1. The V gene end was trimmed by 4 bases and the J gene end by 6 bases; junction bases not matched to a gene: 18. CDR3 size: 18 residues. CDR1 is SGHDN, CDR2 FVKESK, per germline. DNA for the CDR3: TGTGCCAGCAGCCTCCAAGGGGGGAGACAGGGAGTCTGTCAGCCCCAGCATTTT. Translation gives CASSLQGGRQGVCQPQHF.

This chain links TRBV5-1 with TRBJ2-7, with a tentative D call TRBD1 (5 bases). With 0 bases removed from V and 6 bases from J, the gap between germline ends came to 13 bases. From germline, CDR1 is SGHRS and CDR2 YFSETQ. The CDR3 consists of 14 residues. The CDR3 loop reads CASSLDPGFGEQYF. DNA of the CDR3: TGCGCCAGCAGCTTGGATCCAGGGTTTGGCGAGCAGTACTTC.

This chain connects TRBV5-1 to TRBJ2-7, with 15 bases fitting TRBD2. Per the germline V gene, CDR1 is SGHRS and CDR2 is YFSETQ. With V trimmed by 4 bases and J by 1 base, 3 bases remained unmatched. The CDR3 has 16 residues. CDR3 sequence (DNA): TGCGCCAGCAGCACGGGACTAGCGGGAGGATCCTACGAGCAGTACTTC. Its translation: CASSTGLAGGSYEQYF. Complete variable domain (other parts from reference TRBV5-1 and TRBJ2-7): KAGVTQTPRYLIKTRGQQVTLSCSPISGHRSVSWYQQTPGQGLQFLFEYFSETQRNKGNFPGRFSGRQFSNSRSEMNVSTLELGDSALYLCASSTGLAGGSYEQYFGPGTRLTVT.

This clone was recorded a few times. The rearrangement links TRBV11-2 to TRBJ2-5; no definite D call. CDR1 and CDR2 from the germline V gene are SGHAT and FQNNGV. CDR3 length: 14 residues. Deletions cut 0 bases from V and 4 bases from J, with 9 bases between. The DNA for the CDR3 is TGTGCCAGCAGCTTAGATGGCTGGGGAGAGACCCAGTACTTC. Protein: CASSLDGWGETQYF.

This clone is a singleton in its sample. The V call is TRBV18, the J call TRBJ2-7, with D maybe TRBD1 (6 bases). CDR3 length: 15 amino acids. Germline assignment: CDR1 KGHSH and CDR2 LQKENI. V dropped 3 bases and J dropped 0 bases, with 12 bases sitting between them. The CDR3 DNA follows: TGTGCCAGCTCACCCTCGGGACACAGCTCCTACGAGCAGTACTTC. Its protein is CASSPSGHSSYEQYF.

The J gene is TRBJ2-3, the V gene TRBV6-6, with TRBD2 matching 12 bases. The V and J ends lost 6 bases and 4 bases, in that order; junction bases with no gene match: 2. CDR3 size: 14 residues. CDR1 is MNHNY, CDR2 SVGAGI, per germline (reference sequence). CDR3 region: CASSLAGGPDTQYF. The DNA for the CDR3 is TGTGCCAGCAGCCTAGCGGGGGGGCCAGATACGCAGTATTTT.

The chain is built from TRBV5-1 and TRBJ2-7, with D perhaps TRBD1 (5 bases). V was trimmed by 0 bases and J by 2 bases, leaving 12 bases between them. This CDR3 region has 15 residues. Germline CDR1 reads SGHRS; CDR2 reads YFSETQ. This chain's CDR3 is CASSLEARAAYEQYF. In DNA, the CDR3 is TGCGCCAGCAGCTTGGAAGCCAGGGCAGCCTACGAGCAGTACTTC.

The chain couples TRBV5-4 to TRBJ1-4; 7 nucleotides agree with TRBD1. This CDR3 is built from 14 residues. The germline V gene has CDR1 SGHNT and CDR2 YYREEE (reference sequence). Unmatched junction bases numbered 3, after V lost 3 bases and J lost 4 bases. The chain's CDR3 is CASSSGTVNEKLFF. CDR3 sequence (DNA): TGTGCCAGCAGCTCCGGGACAGTTAATGAAAAACTGTTTTTT.

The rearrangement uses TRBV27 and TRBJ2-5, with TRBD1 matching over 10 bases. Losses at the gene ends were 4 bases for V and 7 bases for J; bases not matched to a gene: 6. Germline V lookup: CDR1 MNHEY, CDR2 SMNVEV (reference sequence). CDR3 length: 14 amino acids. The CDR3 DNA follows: TGTGCCAGCAGTTGGGGACAGGGGATTGGGACCCAGTACTTC. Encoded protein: CASSWGQGIGTQYF.

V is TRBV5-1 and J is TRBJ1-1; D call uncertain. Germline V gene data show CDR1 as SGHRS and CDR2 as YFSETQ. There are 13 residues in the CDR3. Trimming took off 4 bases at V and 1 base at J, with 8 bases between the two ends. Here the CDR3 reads CASSVTENTEAFF. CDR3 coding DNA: TGCGCCAGCAGCGTAACAGAGAACACTGAAGCTTTCTTT.

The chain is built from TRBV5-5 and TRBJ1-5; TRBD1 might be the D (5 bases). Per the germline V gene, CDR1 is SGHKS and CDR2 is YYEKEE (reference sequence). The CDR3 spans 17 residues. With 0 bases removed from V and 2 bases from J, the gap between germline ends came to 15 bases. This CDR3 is CASSLAGGVGGNQPQHF. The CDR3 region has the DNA TGTGCCAGCAGCTTGGCCGGCGGGGTGGGGGGCAATCAGCCCCAGCATTTT.

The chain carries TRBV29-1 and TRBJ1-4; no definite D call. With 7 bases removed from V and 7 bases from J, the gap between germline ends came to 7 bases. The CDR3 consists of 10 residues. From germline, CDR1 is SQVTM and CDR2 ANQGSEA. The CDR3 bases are TGCAGCGCCTATATTGAAAAACTGTTTTTT. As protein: CSAYIEKLFF.

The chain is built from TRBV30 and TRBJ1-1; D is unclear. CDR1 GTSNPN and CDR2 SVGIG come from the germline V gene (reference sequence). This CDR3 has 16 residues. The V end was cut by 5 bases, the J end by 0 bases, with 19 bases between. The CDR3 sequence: CAWVFGGSLVNTEAFF. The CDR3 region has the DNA TGTGCCTGGGTGTTCGGAGGCTCTCTAGTGAACACTGAAGCTTTCTTT.

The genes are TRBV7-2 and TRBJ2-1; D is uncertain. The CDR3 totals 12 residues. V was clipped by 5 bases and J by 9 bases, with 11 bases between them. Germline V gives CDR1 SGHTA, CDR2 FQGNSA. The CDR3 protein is CASSPWVAEQFF. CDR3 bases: TGTGCCAGCAGCCCATGGGTTGCTGAGCAGTTCTTC.

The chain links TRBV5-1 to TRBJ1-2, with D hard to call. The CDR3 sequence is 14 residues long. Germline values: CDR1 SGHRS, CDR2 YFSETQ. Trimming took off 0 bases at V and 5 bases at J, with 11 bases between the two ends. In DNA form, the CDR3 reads TGCGCCAGCAGCTTGGAGGGCCTGGGGTATGGCTACACCTTC. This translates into CASSLEGLGYGYTF.

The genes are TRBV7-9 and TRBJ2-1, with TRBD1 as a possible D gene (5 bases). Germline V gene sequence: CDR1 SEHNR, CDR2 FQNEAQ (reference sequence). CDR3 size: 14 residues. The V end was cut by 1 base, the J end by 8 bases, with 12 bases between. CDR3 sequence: CASSLVARVDEQFF. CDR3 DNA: TGTGCCAGCAGCTTAGTCGCCAGGGTCGATGAGCAGTTCTTC.

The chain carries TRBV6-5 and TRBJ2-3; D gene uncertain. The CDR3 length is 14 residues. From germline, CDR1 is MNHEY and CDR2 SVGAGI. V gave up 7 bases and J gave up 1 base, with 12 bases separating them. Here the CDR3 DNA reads TGTGCCAGCACCAAACCTGGGGGCACAGATACGCAGTATTTT. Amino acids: CASTKPGGTDTQYF.

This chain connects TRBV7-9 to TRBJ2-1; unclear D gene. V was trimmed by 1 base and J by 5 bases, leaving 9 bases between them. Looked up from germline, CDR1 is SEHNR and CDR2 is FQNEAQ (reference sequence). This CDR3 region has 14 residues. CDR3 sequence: CASSLVVRNNEQFF. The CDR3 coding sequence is TGTGCCAGCAGCTTAGTGGTCCGGAACAATGAGCAGTTCTTC.

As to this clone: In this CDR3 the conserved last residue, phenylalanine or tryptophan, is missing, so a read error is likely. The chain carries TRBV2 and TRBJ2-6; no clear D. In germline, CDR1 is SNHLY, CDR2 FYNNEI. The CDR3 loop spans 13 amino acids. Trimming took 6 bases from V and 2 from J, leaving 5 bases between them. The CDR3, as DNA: TGTGCCAGCAGCGACACTGGGGCCAACGTCCTGACTATC. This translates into CASSDTGANVLTI.

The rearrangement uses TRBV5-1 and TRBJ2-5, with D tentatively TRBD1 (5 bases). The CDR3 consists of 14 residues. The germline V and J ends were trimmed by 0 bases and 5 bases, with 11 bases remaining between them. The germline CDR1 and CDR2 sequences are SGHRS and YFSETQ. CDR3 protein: CASSLATPGETQYF. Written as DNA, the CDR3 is TGCGCCAGCAGCTTGGCTACCCCAGGGGAGACCCAGTACTTC. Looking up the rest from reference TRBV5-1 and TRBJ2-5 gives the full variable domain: KAGVTQTPRYLIKTRGQQVTLSCSPISGHRSVSWYQQTPGQGLQFLFEYFSETQRNKGNFPGRFSGRQFSNSRSEMNVSTLELGDSALYLCASSLATPGETQYFGPGTRLLVL.